These 12 T cell receptor beta chains came from one sample sequenced in a study of T cell responses to AZD1222 COVID-19 vaccine. TCRdb's copy holds only in-frame clones and misses some; the assay was immunoSEQ multiplex PCR. The sample shows 100,000 to 150,000 clones, approximately 80% of them seen only once. This sample comprised peripheral blood, obtained 28 days after the second AZD1222 dose. The source of these receptors is an adult who received the AZD1222 COVID-19 vaccine.

The chain carries TRBV2 and TRBJ2-7; unclear D gene. The V gene lost 2 bases and the J gene lost 8 bases, with 7 bases spanning the gap. In germline, CDR1 is SNHLY, CDR2 FYNNEI. The CDR3 sequence is 11 residues long. CDR3 bases: TGTGCCAGCAGTGAAAGGCAGAAGCAGTACTTC. Residues: CASSERQKQYF.

The V call is TRBV29-1, the J call TRBJ2-3, with TRBD2 matching 7 bases. Looked up from germline, CDR1 is SQVTM and CDR2 is ANQGSEA. Trimming at V came to 7 bases and at J to 0 bases, leaving 7 bases not matched to a gene. This CDR3 contains 14 residues. The CDR3 sequence: CSELTSSSTDTQYF. The DNA of the CDR3 is TGCAGCGAACTGACTAGCTCCAGCACAGATACGCAGTATTTT.

The chain joins TRBV3-1 (or the pseudogene TRBV3-2) to TRBJ2-7, with D tentatively TRBD2 (7 bases). V lost 1 base, J lost 3 bases, and 16 bases lay in between. CDR1 is LGHDT, CDR2 YNNKEL, per germline (reference sequence). The CDR3 is 16 residues long. CDR3 nucleotides: TGTGCCAGCAGCCAAGCGGGGGGCACCCAAATCTACGAGCAGTACTTC. Translated, it gives CASSQAGGTQIYEQYF.

The CDR3 DNA sequence: TGCAGCGCCACCTTTGGGAATGATTCACCCCTCCACTTT. It specifies CSATFGNDSPLHF. The chain recombines TRBV29-1 with TRBJ1-6, with D unclear. CDR3 length: 13 amino acids. With 7 bases removed from V and 8 bases from J, the gap between germline ends came to 15 bases. CDR1 is SQVTM, CDR2 ANQGSEA, per germline. Drawing the rest from reference TRBV29-1 and TRBJ1-6, the complete variable domain is SAVISQKPSRDICQRGTSLTIQCQVDSQVTMMFWYRQQPGQSLTLIATANQGSEATYESGFVIDKFPISRPNLTFSTLTVSNMSPEDSSIYLCSATFGNDSPLHFGNGTRLTVT.

The chain links TRBV14 to TRBJ2-7; D not resolved. Germline-derived CDR1 and CDR2 are SGHDN and FVKESK. CDR3 length equals 11 residues. Trimming took off 0 bases at V and 6 bases at J, with 3 bases between the two ends. CDR3 nucleotides: TGTGCCAGCAGCCAAGAGGTCGAGCAGTACTTC. Translating it yields CASSQEVEQYF.

J is TRBJ1-3 and V is TRBV5-1, with no clear D. The CDR3 length is 13 residues. V lost 0 bases and J lost 7, with 8 bases in between. CDR1 is SGHRS and CDR2 is YFSETQ in the germline V gene. The CDR3 DNA reads TGCGCCAGCAGCTTGGGGGCAGCGAACACCATATATTTT. Translated: CASSLGAANTIYF.

V gene TRBV7-2 combines with J gene TRBJ1-6; D not certain. V lost 5 bases to trimming and J lost 6 bases, with 14 bases between them. In germline, CDR1 is SGHTA, CDR2 FQGNSA. The CDR3 spans 15 residues. The CDR3 spells CASSPSGQSNSPLHF. For the CDR3, the DNA is TGTGCCAGCAGCCCCTCCGGGCAGAGTAATTCACCCCTCCACTTT.

The V call is TRBV7-2, the J call TRBJ2-1; TRBD2 agrees at 10 bases. The CDR3 length is 16 residues. Trimming cost V 4 bases and J 9 bases; bases outside gene matches: 12. Per the germline V gene, CDR1 is SGHTA and CDR2 is FQGNSA. CDR3 sequence: CASSSRASGGAREQFF. CDR3 nucleotide sequence: TGTGCCAGCAGCTCGCGGGCAAGCGGGGGGGCTCGTGAGCAGTTCTTC.

The chain has TRBV9 and TRBJ1-1; no firm D call. The V end lost 3 bases, the J end lost 3 bases, and 18 bases lay between the germline ends. Germline loops: CDR1 SGDLS, CDR2 YYNGEE. This CDR3 contains 16 residues. The CDR3 sequence is CASSANRLVGDTEAFF. CDR3 bases: TGTGCCAGCAGCGCCAATAGGTTAGTTGGCGACACTGAAGCTTTCTTT.

V and J are TRBV28 and TRBJ2-1, with 10 bases that match TRBD2. Trimming removed 2 bases from V and 8 bases from J; junction bases left unmatched: 6. The CDR3 runs 15 residues. Looked up from germline, CDR1 is MDHEN and CDR2 is SYDVKM. CDR3 protein: CASSLLTSGVDEQFF. Written as DNA, the CDR3 is TGTGCCAGCAGTTTACTAACTAGCGGGGTGGATGAGCAGTTCTTC.

The CDR3 here is CASSFGTAEKLFF. The DNA for the CDR3 is TGTGCCAGCAGTTTTGGGACGGCTGAAAAACTGTTTTTT. The rearrangement links TRBV12-3 or TRBV12-4 to TRBJ1-4, with a weak D call TRBD1 (5 bases). The CDR3 totals 13 residues. The V gene lost 3 bases and the J gene lost 7 bases, with 9 bases spanning the gap.

The table lists this clone with a count of one. The rearrangement joins TRBV14 to TRBJ2-1; 9 bases match TRBD2. This CDR3 has 14 residues. Germline trimming cut 5 bases from V and 10 bases from J; bases unmatched to any gene: 9. CDR1 is SGHDN, CDR2 FVKESK, per germline. The CDR3 protein is CASSWGAGGTEQFF. CDR3 sequence (DNA): TGTGCCAGCAGCTGGGGAGCGGGGGGTACGGAGCAGTTCTTC. The whole variable domain, remainder taken from reference TRBV14 and TRBJ2-1, is EAGVTQFPSHSVIEKGQTVTLRCDPISGHDNLYWYRRVMGKEIKFLLHFVKESKQDESGMPNNRFLAERTGGTYSTLKVQPAELEDSGVYFCASSWGAGGTEQFFGPGTRLTVL.